These 8 T cell receptor beta chains share one sample of origin, sequenced in a study of blood T cell repertoires in COVID-19. Profiling relied on immunoSEQ multiplex PCR, and the TCRdb table lists in-frame clones only, not all of them. This sample carries nearly 400,000 clones, about 90% of them seen once, and the ten largest clones take less than 2%. The specimen sequenced was PBMCs or T cells enriched from blood (not recorded which). The receptor source for this set is a woman aged 30 to 39 who had recovered from COVID-19.

CDR3 DNA sequence: TGCGCCAGCAGCCCCCGGGTTTCGAACACTGAAGCTTTCTTT. Residues: CASSPRVSNTEAFF. The V and J genes are TRBV4-3 and TRBJ1-1; no definite D call. This CDR3 is 14 amino acids long. Per the germline V gene, CDR1 is LGHNA and CDR2 is YSLEER. Trimming stripped 4 bases from V and 1 base from J, with 10 bases between.

The V gene is TRBV18, the J gene TRBJ2-5; D call uncertain. Trimming left V 3 bases short and J 0 bases short, with 8 bases between. CDR1 and CDR2 from the germline V gene are KGHSH and LQKENI. This CDR3 contains 14 residues. CDR3: CASSPRVYQETQYF. Written as DNA, the CDR3 is TGTGCCAGCTCACCTCGGGTCTACCAAGAGACCCAGTACTTC.

This clone appeared a single time. The rearrangement uses TRBV9 and TRBJ2-7, with 8 bases lining up with TRBD1. Trimming cost V 4 bases and J 3 bases; bases outside gene matches: 6. CDR1 is SGDLS and CDR2 is YYNGEE in the germline V gene. This CDR3 comprises 14 residues. CDR3 loop: CASSHSGQGYEQYF. CDR3 DNA: TGTGCCAGCAGCCACTCCGGACAGGGCTACGAGCAGTACTTC.

This chain connects TRBV6-5 to TRBJ1-5, with 8 positions matching TRBD1. V dropped 5 bases and J dropped 4; count of bases not matched to a gene: 7. The CDR3 runs to 15 residues. The germline CDR1 and CDR2 sequences are MNHEY and SVGAGI. Here the CDR3 DNA reads TGTGCCAGCAGTACCGCGGGACAGGATAATCAGCCCCAGCATTTT. As protein: CASSTAGQDNQPQHF.

The V gene is TRBV19, the J gene TRBJ1-1; no definite D call. V lost 6 bases to trimming and J lost 2 bases, with 7 bases between them. Germline V CDR1 and CDR2: LNHDA, SQIVND (reference sequence). The CDR3 is 12 amino acids. CDR3 bases: TGTGCCAGTAGGACTTTCAACACTGAAGCTTTCTTT. The encoded protein is CASRTFNTEAFF.

In regard to this clone: Because the CDR3's place on the DNA is in doubt, the DNA is left out and the CDR3 is given as listed by TCRdb. The V call is TRBV5-1, the J call TRBJ1-4. CDR1 and CDR2 (germline): SGHRS, YFSETQ. The CDR3 is made up of 14 amino acids, end residues included. CDR3 sequence: CASSLFGSGTAVFF.

The gene calls are TRBV30 and TRBJ2-7; 7 nucleotides line up with TRBD1. V was pared by 0 bases and J by 7 bases, with 6 bases of the junction left unmatched. The CDR3 contains 13 residues. Germline lookup yields CDR1 GTSNPN and CDR2 SVGIG (reference sequence). As DNA, the CDR3 is TGTGCCTGGAGTGTACCCAGGGGGTATGAGCAGTACTTC. Its translation: CAWSVPRGYEQYF.

This clone is a singleton in its sample. The rearrangement uses TRBV19 and TRBJ1-1; D possibly corresponds to TRBD1 (6 bases). The CDR3 sequence is 15 residues long. The germline V gene has CDR1 LNHDA and CDR2 SQIVND (reference sequence). The germline V and J ends were trimmed by 7 bases and 4 bases, with 19 bases remaining between them. CDR3 protein: CASISPGHRSTEAFF. CDR3 DNA sequence: TGTGCCAGTATCTCCCCGGGACACCGGAGCACTGAAGCTTTCTTT. Complete variable domain (other parts from reference TRBV19 and TRBJ1-1): DGGITQSPKYLFRKEGQNVTLSCEQNLNHDAMYWYRQDPGQGLRLIYYSQIVNDFQKGDIAEGYSVSREKKESFPLTVTSAQKNPTAFYLCASISPGHRSTEAFFGQGTRLTVV.